The clone carrying this TCR beta chain was counted a single time. This entry belongs to a study of blood T cell repertoires in COVID-19. Study-wide background: COVID-19 samples collected from the United States, Italy and Spain covered acute and convalescent phases.

Germline CDR1 and CDR2: SGHVS and FQNEAQ. The CDR3 totals 16 residues. V gave up 5 bases and J gave up 0 bases, with 15 bases separating them. As handled by the study authors: Estimation of nucleated cell counts relied on the amplification of reference gene primers. The protocol was immunoSEQ multiplex PCR, while the TCRdb copy is restricted to in-frame clones and leaves out a portion. The V and J calls and clone size come from that table; D and trimming were worked out from the DNA. The profile covers 120,000 to 150,000 clones, with approximately 88% appearing a single time and 25% to 30% taken by the ten largest.

The TCR was taken from a human donor in a cohort sampled during active COVID-19. The V gene is TRBV7-8, the J gene TRBJ2-3; tentative D call: TRBD1 (5 bases). The sample taken for sequencing was peripheral blood. This CDR3 reads CASSPRGDRSTDTQYF. CDR3 sequence (DNA): TGTGCCAGCAGCCCCAGAGGAGACAGAAGCACAGATACGCAGTATTTT.